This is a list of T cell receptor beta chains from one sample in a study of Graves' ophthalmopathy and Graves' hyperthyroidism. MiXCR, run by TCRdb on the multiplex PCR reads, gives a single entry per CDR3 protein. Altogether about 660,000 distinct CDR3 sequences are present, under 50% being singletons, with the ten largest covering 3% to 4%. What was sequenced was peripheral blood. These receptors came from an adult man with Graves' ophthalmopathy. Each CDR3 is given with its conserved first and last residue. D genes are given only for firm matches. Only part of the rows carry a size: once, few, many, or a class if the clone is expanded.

CASSQDPGGRAEAFF,TGTGCCAGCAGCCAAGACCCAGGGGGAAGGGCTGAAGCTTTCTTT,few,TRBV7-9,TRBD1,TRBJ1-1
CASSQGGLAGRYQETQYF,TGTGCCAGCAGCCAAGGGGGACTAGCGGGCCGGTACCAAGAGACCCAGTACTTC,NA,TRBV4-2,TRBD2,TRBJ2-5
CASSQLRDKPQHF,TGTGCAAGCAGCCAGCTCAGGGATAAGCCCCAGCATTTT,NA,TRBV7-3,NA,TRBJ1-5
CASSLNPTSGNITGELFF,TGTGCCAGCAGTCTCAACCCCACTAGCGGCAACATCACCGGGGAGCTGTTTTTT,many,TRBV2,TRBD2,TRBJ2-2
CASSLAGQGWETQYF,TGTGCCAGCAGCTTAGCTGGACAGGGATGGGAGACCCAGTACTTC,many,TRBV13,TRBD1,TRBJ2-5
CASSLLNAGSHEQYF,TGTGCCAGCAGCTTATTGAATGCGGGGTCCCACGAGCAGTACTTC,few,TRBV7-9,NA,TRBJ2-7
CASSLGQGYHYEHF,TGTGCCAGCAGCTTAGGACAGGGATACCACTACGAGCATTTT,NA,TRBV7-2,TRBD1,TRBJ1-5
CASSGFGGLVEKLFF,TGTGCCAGCAGTGGCTTCGGGGGGCTAGTTGAAAAACTGTTTTTT,NA,TRBV10-3,NA,TRBJ1-4
CASSLAVGETQYF,TGTGCCAGCAGCTTAGCGGTAGGGGAGACCCAGTACTTC,NA,TRBV7-9,NA,TRBJ2-5
CSAKRGDLGNSPLHF,TGCAGTGCCAAGAGGGGGGACCTGGGGAATTCACCCCTCCACTTT,many,TRBV20-1,NA,TRBJ1-6
CASSLGRGDHEQYF,TGTGCCAGCAGCTTAGGACGGGGGGACCACGAGCAGTACTTC,NA,TRBV7-2,TRBD2,TRBJ2-7
CASLLAQTDATNEKLFF,TGTGCCAGTCTTTTAGCCCAGACAGACGCAACTAATGAAAAACTGTTTTTT,many,TRBV9,NA,TRBJ1-4
CASRTTGGNQETQYF,TGTGCCAGCAGGACCACAGGCGGCAACCAAGAGACCCAGTACTTC,NA,TRBV6-5,NA,TRBJ2-5
CASTAGGLNTEAFF,TGTGCCAGCACCGCAGGGGGCCTGAACACTGAAGCTTTCTTT,many,TRBV2,TRBD1,TRBJ1-1
CASSGGPDEQYF,TGTGCCAGCAGTGGGGGCCCAGACGAGCAGTACTTC,NA,TRBV6-5,NA,TRBJ2-7
CASSRYSGNTF,TGTGCCAGCAGCCGCTACTCTGGAAACACCTTC,NA,TRBV14,NA,TRBJ1-2
CSARAGTARNQPQHF,TGCAGTGCTAGAGCAGGGACAGCGCGAAATCAGCCCCAGCATTTT,NA,TRBV20-1,TRBD1,TRBJ1-5
CSARGQGRYEQYF,TGCAGTGCTCGGGGACAGGGGCGATACGAGCAGTACTTC,NA,TRBV20-1,TRBD1,TRBJ2-7
CASTDLGPKALHF,TGTGCCAGCACAGACCTGGGGCCCAAAGCCCTCCACTTT,NA,TRBV6-2/TRBV6-3,NA,TRBJ1-6
CSVQTGLGGPNQYF,TGCAGCGTTCAGACAGGGCTAGGGGGACCAAACCAGTACTTC,NA,TRBV29-1,TRBD1,TRBJ2-5
CSVWDRVNTEAFF,TGCAGCGTCTGGGACAGGGTGAACACTGAAGCTTTCTTT,many,TRBV29-1,TRBD1,TRBJ1-1
CSARRSGQGAYF,TGCAGTGCGAGGAGGTCAGGACAGGGTGCTTACTTT,NA,TRBV20-1,TRBD1,TRBJ1-1
CASSQDRTRWGTQYF,TGCGCCAGCAGCCAGGACCGGACGCGTTGGGGGACCCAGTACTTC,many,TRBV4-3,NA,TRBJ2-5
CSASRDREEAFF,TGCAGTGCTTCCCGGGACAGGGAGGAAGCTTTCTTT,NA,TRBV20-1,TRBD1,TRBJ1-1
CASSSQVGSVETQYF,TGCGCCAGCAGCTCCCAAGTTGGGTCGGTAGAGACCCAGTACTTC,many,TRBV5-1,NA,TRBJ2-5
CASGSRTDHTEAFF,TGTGCTAGTGGTTCGAGGACAGACCACACTGAAGCTTTCTTT,NA,TRBV12-5,NA,TRBJ1-1
CSARIVDWGYTF,TGCAGTGCTAGGATCGTGGATTGGGGCTACACCTTC,many,TRBV20-1,NA,TRBJ1-2
CATSRDRDRGPADVLTF,TGTGCCACCAGCAGAGATCGGGACAGGGGGCCAGCTGACGTCCTGACTTTC,NA,TRBV15,TRBD1,TRBJ2-6
CASSYRERPGETQYF,TGTGCCAGCAGCTACCGTGAACGCCCGGGGGAGACCCAGTACTTC,NA,TRBV7-2,NA,TRBJ2-5
CASSFSGFSEETQYF,TGTGCCAGCAGCTTCTCAGGGTTTTCGGAAGAGACCCAGTACTTC,NA,TRBV5-6,NA,TRBJ2-5
CASSLMPTRELFF,TGCGCCAGCAGCTTGATGCCAACTCGGGAGCTGTTTTTT,few,TRBV5-1,NA,TRBJ2-2
CASVESGAGNSPLHF,TGTGCCAGCGTAGAGTCAGGGGCAGGTAATTCACCCCTCCACTTT,NA,TRBV25-1,NA,TRBJ1-6
CASTDRGFNSPLRF,TGTGCCAGCACGGACAGGGGGTTTAATTCACCCCTCCGCTTT,once,TRBV7-9,TRBD1,TRBJ1-6
CSAPLPGQELSGNTIYF,TGCAGTGCACCGCTCCCGGGACAGGAACTCTCTGGAAACACCATATATTTT,few,TRBV20-1,TRBD1,TRBJ1-3
CASSSKLSSYEQYF,TGTGCCAGCAGCTCTAAGTTAAGCTCCTACGAGCAGTACTTC,many,TRBV13,NA,TRBJ2-7
CASTRGEYTGELFF,TGTGCCAGCACGCGGGGGGAGTACACCGGGGAGCTGTTTTTT,NA,TRBV9,TRBD2,TRBJ2-2
CASKYRANQPQHF,TGTGCCAGCAAATACAGGGCCAATCAGCCCCAGCATTTT,few,TRBV6-1,NA,TRBJ1-5
CASSGWLDGYTF,TGTGCCAGCAGTGGTTGGCTTGATGGCTACACCTTC,few,TRBV2,NA,TRBJ1-2
CSVSGGTNTGAYEQYF,TGCAGCGTCTCGGGGGGTACGAACACCGGGGCCTACGAGCAGTACTTC,NA,TRBV29-1,TRBD2,TRBJ2-7
CASSLAPAGGGETQYF,TGTGCCAGCAGTTTAGCACCTGCGGGGGGTGGGGAGACCCAGTACTTC,NA,TRBV12-3/TRBV12-4,TRBD2,TRBJ2-5
CASSARDRGLGETQYF,TGTGCCAGCAGCGCCCGGGACAGGGGGTTAGGAGAGACCCAGTACTTC,many,TRBV11-2,TRBD1,TRBJ2-5
CASSESTVGILSSYEQYF,TGTGCCAGCAGTGAATCCACGGTGGGGATACTGAGCTCCTACGAGCAGTACTTC,many,TRBV25-1,NA,TRBJ2-7
CASSLAAGTGEDGYTF,TGTGCCAGCAGTTTAGCCGCCGGGACAGGGGAGGATGGCTACACCTTC,many,TRBV12-3/TRBV12-4,TRBD1,TRBJ1-2